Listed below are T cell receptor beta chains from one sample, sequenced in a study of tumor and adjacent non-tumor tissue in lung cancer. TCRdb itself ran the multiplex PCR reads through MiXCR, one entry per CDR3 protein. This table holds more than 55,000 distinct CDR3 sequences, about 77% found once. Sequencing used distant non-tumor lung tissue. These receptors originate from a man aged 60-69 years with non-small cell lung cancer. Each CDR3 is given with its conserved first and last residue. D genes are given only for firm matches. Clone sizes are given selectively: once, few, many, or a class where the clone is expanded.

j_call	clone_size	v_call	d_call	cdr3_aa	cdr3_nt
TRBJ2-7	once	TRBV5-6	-	CASSLEQITTYEQYF	TGTGCCAGCAGCTTGGAACAGATCACAACCTACGAGCAGTACTTC
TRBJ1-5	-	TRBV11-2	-	CASSLENGGAQHF	TGTGCCAGCAGCTTAGAGAACGGGGGGGCCCAGCATTTT
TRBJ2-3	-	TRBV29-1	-	CSVYGVGMDTQYF	TGTAGCGTCTACGGAGTGGGCATGGATACGCAGTATTTT
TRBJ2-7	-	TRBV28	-	CVSSPRAEEVPEQYF	TGTGTCAGTAGTCCTAGGGCAGAGGAGGTTCCCGAGCAGTACTTC
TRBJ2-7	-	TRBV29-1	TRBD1	CNVEDRQGKIYEQYF	TGCAACGTTGAAGATAGACAGGGGAAAATCTACGAGCAGTACTTC
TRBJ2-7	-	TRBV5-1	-	CASSSHLLRGVQYF	TGCGCCAGCAGTTCTCATCTACTCCGTGGTGTGCAGTACTTC
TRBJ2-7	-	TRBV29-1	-	CSVVSVDSTYEQQF	TGCAGCGTTGTAAGCGTGGACAGCACCTACGAGCAGCAATTC
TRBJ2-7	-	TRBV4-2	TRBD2	CTSSQARSSGRYEQYF	TGTACCAGCAGCCAAGCTCGGAGTAGCGGGAGATACGAGCAGTATTTC
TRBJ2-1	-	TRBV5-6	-	CASRGDGNYDEQFF	TGTGCCAGCCGAGGGGACGGGAACTACGATGAGCAGTTCTTC
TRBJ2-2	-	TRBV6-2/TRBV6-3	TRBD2	CASSTASGRLHTEELFF	TGTGCTAGCAGTACCGCTAGCGGGAGGCTTCACACCGAGGAGCTGTTTTTT
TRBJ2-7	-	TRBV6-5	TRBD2	CASTSSGSFYEQYF	TGTGCCAGCACGTCTAGCGGGAGCTTCTACGAGCAGTACTTC
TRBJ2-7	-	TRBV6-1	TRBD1	CTSSGDSLVNYQYF	TGTACCAGCAGTGGGGACAGTCTTGTCAACTACCAGTACTTC
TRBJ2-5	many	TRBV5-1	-	CASSFASASKGETQYF	TGCGCCAGCAGCTTTGCTAGCGCCTCTAAGGGGGAGACCCAGTACTTC
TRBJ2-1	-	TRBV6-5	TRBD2	CASSYPALAGTLSSYNEQFF	TGTGCCAGCAGTTACCCTGCACTAGCGGGAACCCTGAGCTCCTACAATGAGCAGTTCTTT
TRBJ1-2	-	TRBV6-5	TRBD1	CASGLTLLTGGDYGYTF	TGTGCCAGCGGCCTGACACTACTGACAGGGGGGGACTATGGCTACACCTTC
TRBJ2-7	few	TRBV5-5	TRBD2	CAGSKNPGLTTYEQYF	TGTGCCGGCAGCAAAAATCCGGGACTAACCACCTACGAGCAGTATTTC
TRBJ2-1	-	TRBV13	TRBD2	CASSLRTSGWNEQFF	TGTGCCAGCAGCTTGCGGACTAGCGGCTGGAACGAGCAGTTCTTC
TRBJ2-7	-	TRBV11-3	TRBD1	CASSPPGQGVRVQYF	TGTGCCAGCAGCCCCCCGGGACAGGGTGTTCGGGTGCAATACTTC
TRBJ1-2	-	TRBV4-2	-	CASSQASDFNYGYTF	TGTGCCAGTAGCCAAGCGTCAGACTTTAACTATGGCTACACCTTC
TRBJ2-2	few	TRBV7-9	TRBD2	CASMGLAGAPGELFF	TGTGCCAGCATGGGACTAGCGGGAGCTCCCGGGGAGCTGTTTTTT
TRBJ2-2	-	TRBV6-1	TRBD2	CVSSDRTGLAGWTAGELFF	TGTGTCAGTAGTGATAGGACGGGACTAGCGGGCTGGACGGCCGGGGAGCTGTTTTTT
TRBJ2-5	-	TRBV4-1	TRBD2	CAISPQREGKETQYF	TGCGCCATTAGCCCCCAGCGGGAGGGGAAAGAGACCCAGTACTTC
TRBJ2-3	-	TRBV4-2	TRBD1	CASSQTGTGKQYQYF	TGTGCCAGCAGCCAGACCGGGACAGGCAAGCAGTACCAGTATTTT
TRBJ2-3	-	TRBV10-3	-	CAITPTEFTDAQYF	TGTGCCATTACCCCGACAGAGTTCACAGATGCGCAGTATTTT
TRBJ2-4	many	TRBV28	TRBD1	CASRPPTGGSSATKNIQYF	TGTGCCAGCAGGCCACCGACAGGGGGCTCCAGCGCAACCAAAAACATTCAGTACTTC
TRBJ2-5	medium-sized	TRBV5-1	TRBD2	CASSLYPSGRGPNQETQYF	TGCGCCAGCAGCTTGTACCCCAGCGGGAGAGGCCCAAATCAAGAGACCCAGTACTTC
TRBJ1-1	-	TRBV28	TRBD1	CASNPGTGWTEALF	TGTGCCAGCAACCCGGGGACAGGGTGGACTGAAGCTTTATTT
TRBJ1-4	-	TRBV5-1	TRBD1	CASSLGDRSEEKLFF	TGCGCCAGCAGCTTGGGGGACAGATCGGAGGAAAAACTGTTTTTT
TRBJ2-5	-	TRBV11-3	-	CASNPNGAVETQYF	TGTGCCAGCAACCCTAACGGGGCCGTGGAGACCCAGTACTTC
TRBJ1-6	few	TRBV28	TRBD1	CATGTDPPYNSPLHF	TGTGCCACCGGGACAGATCCTCCCTATAATTCACCCCTCCACTTT
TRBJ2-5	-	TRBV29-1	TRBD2	CGVAGRYQETQYF	TGCGGTGTAGCGGGCAGATACCAAGAGACCCAGTACTTC
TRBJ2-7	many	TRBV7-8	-	CASSLADGGRFYEQYF	TGTGCCAGCAGCTTAGCCGACGGGGGGCGGTTCTACGAGCAGTACTTC
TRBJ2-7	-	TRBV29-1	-	CSDEMGYDQYF	TGCAGCGATGAAATGGGATACGATCAGTACTTC
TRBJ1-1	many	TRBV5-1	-	CAREYPGGDTEAFF	TGCGCCAGAGAATACCCGGGCGGGGACACTGAAGCTTTCTTT
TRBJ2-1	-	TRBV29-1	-	CSVDTRSSYNEQFF	TGCAGCGTTGATACGAGGAGCTCCTACAATGAGCAGTTCTTC
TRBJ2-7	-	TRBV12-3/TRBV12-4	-	CASSPGTWGLEQYF	TGTGCCAGCAGTCCCGGAACATGGGGTCTCGAACAGTACTTC
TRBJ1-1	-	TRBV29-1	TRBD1	CSASTGGDTKAFF	TGCAGCGCCTCGACAGGGGGGGACACTAAAGCCTTCTTT
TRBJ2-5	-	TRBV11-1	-	CASSKDSCRETQYF	TGTGCCAGCAGCAAAGACTCGTGCCGAGAGACCCAGTACTTC
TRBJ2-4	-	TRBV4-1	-	CASSQGPHRNTQYF	TGTGCCAGCAGCCAGGGGCCACATAGGAACACTCAGTACTTC
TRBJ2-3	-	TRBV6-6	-	CASWRWGYSNTDTQYF	TGTGCCAGCTGGCGCTGGGGTTATTCGAACACAGATACGCAGTATTTT
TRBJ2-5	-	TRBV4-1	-	CASSPGREGESQYF	TGCGCCAGCAGCCCCGGCCGTGAGGGGGAGTCCCAGTACTTC
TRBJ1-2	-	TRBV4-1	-	CASTSSSGVGMDSGYTF	TGCGCCAGCACATCCTCATCCGGGGTAGGGATGGACAGTGGCTACACCTTC
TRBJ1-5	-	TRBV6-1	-	CASSEAPLDGSNQPQHF	TGTGCCAGCAGTGAAGCGCCTCTTGATGGCAGCAATCAGCCCCAGCATTTT
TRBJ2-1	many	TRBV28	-	CASSLGGYNEQFF	TGTGCCAGCAGTTTGGGCGGCTACAATGAGCAGTTCTTC
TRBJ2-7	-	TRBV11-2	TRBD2	CASSFASGRGYEQYF	TGTGCCAGCAGCTTCGCTAGCGGGAGGGGGTACGAGCAGTACTTC
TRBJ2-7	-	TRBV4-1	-	CASSQGPVVNYEQYF	TGCGCCAGCAGTCAAGGTCCAGTGGTGAACTACGAGCAGTACTTC